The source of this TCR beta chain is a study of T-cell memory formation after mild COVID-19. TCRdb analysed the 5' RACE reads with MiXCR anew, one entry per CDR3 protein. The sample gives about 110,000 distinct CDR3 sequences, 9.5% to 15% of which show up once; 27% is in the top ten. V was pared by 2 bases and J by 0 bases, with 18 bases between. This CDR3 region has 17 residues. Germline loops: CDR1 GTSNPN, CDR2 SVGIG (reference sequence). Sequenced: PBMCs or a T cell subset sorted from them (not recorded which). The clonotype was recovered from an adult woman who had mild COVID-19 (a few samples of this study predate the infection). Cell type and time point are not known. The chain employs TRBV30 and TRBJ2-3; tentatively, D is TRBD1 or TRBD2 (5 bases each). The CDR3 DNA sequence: TGTGCCTGGAGTACGCTTGATGAGGGACCTAGCACAGATACGCAGTATTTT. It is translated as CAWSTLDEGPSTDTQYF.